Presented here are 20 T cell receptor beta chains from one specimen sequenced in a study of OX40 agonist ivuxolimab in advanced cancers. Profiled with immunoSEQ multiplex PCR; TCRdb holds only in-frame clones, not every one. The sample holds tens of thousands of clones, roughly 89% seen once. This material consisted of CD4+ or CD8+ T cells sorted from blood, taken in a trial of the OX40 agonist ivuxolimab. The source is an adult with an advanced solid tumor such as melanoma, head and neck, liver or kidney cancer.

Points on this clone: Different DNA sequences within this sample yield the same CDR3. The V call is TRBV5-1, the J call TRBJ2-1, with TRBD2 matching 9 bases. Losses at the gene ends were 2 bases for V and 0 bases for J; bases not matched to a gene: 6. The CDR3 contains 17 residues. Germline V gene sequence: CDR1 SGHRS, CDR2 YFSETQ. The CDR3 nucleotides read TGCGCCAGCAGCTTAGGGAGCGGGGGGAGCTCCTACAATGAGCAGTTCTTC. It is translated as CASSLGSGGSSYNEQFF.

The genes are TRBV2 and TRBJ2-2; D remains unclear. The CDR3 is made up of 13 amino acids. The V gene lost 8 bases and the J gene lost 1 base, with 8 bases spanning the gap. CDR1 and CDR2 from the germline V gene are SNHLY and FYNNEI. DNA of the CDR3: TGTGCCAGCGGTCCCGTGAACACCGGGGAGCTGTTTTTT. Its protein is CASGPVNTGELFF. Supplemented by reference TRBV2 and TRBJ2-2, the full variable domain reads EPEVTQTPSHQVTQMGQEVILRCVPISNHLYFYWYRQILGQKVEFLVSFYNNEISEKSEIFDDQFSVERPDGSNFTLKIRSTKLEDSAMYFCASGPVNTGELFFGEGSRLTVL.

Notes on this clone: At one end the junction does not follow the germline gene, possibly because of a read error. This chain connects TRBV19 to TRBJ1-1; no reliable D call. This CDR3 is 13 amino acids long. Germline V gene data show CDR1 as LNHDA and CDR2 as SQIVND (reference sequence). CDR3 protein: CASSGIGIRPGDF. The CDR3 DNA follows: TGTGCCAGTAGTGGAATCGGGATCCGGCCCGGGGACTTT.

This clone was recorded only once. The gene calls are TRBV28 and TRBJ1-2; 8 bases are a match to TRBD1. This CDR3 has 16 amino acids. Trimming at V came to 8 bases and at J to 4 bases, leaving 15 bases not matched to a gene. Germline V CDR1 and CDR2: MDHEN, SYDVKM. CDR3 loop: CASYRGPDRALYGYTF. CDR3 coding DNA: TGTGCCAGCTATCGGGGCCCGGACAGGGCCCTCTATGGCTACACCTTC.

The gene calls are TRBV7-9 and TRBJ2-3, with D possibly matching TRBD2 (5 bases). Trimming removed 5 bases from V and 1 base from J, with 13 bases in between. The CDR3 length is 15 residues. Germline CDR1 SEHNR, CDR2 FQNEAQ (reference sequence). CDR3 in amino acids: CASSPGRGRTDTQYF. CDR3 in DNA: TGTGCCAGCAGCCCCGGACGGGGTCGCACAGATACGCAGTATTTT.

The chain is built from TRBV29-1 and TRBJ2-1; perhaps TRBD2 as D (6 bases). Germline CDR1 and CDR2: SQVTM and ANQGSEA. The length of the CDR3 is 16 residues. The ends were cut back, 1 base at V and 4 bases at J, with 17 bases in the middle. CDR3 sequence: CSVEGPGRVRYNEQFF. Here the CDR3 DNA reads TGCAGCGTTGAAGGTCCCGGGAGAGTACGGTACAATGAGCAGTTCTTC.

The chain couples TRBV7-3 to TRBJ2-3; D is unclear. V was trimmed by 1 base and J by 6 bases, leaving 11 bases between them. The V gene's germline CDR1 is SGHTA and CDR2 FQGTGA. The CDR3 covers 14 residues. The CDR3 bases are TGTGCCAGCAGCTTAATCGCTAGACCCGATACGCAGTATTTT. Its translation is CASSLIARPDTQYF.

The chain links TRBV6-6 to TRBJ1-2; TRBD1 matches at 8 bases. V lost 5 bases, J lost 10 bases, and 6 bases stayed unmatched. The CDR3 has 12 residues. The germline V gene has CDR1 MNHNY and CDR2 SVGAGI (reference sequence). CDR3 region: CASSAGTGLYTF. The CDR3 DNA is TGTGCCAGCAGTGCTGGGACAGGCCTCTACACCTTC.

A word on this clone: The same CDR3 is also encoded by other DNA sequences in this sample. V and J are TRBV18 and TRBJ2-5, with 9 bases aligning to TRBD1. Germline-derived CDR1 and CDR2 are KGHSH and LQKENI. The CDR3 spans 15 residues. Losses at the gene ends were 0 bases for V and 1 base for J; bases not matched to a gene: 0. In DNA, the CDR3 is TGTGCCAGCTCACCACCGGGACAGGGCCAAGAGACCCAGTACTTC. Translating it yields CASSPPGQGQETQYF.

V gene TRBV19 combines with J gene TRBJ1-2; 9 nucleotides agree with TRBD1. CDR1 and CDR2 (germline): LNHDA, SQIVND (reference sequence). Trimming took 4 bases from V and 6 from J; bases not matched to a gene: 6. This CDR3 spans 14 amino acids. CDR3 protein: CASSRGQGGDGYTF. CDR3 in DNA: TGTGCCAGTAGTAGGGGACAGGGTGGAGATGGCTACACCTTC.

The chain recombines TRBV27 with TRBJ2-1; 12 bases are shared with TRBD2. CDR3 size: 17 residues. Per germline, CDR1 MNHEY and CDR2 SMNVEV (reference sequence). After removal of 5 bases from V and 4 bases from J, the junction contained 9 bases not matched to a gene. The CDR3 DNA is TGTGCCAGCAGTACCGGACTAGCGGGAACACTTTACAATGAGCAGTTCTTC. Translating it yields CASSTGLAGTLYNEQFF.

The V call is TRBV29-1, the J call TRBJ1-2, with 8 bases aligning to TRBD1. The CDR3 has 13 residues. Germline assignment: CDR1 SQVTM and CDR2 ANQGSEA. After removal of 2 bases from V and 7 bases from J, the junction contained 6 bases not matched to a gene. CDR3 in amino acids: CSVERQGLFGYTF. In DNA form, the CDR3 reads TGCAGCGTTGAAAGACAGGGGCTCTTTGGCTACACCTTC. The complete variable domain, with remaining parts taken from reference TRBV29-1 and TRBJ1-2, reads SAVISQKPSRDICQRGTSLTIQCQVDSQVTMMFWYRQQPGQSLTLIATANQGSEATYESGFVIDKFPISRPNLTFSTLTVSNMSPEDSSIYLCSVERQGLFGYTFGSGTRLTVV.

The CDR3 loop is CASSSMTGTAVWNEQFF. The CDR3, as DNA: TGTGCCAGCAGCTCGATGACAGGTACCGCCGTATGGAATGAGCAGTTCTTC. The genes are TRBV7-6 and TRBJ2-1; D may be TRBD1 (6 bases). In germline, CDR1 is SGHVS, CDR2 FNYEAQ. Trimming shortened V by 4 bases and J by 7 bases, and 23 bases separated the two germline ends. CDR3 length equals 17 residues.

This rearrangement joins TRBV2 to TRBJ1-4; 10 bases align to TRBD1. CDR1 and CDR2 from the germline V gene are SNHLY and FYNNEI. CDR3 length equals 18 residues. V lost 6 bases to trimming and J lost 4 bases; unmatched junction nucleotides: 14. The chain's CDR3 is CASSGGQGKRRLNEKLFF. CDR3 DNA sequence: TGTGCCAGCAGCGGGGGACAGGGGAAGAGGCGACTTAATGAAAAACTGTTTTTT.

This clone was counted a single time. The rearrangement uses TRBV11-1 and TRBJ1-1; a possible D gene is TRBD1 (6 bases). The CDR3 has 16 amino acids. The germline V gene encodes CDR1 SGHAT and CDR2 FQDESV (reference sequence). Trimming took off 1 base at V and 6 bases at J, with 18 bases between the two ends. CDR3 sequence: CASSLEALAGGAEAFF. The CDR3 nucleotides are TGTGCCAGCAGCTTAGAAGCACTTGCCGGGGGCGCTGAAGCTTTCTTT.

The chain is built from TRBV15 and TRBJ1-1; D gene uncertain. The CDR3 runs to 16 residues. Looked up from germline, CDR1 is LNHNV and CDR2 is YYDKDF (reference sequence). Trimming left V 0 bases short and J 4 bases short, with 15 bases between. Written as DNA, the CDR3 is TGTGCCACCAGCAGAGATTACGTGGGATTGGGCACTGAAGCTTTCTTT. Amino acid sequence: CATSRDYVGLGTEAFF. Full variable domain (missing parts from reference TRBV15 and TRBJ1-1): DAMVIQNPRYQVTQFGKPVTLSCSQTLNHNVMYWYQQKSSQAPKLLFHYYDKDFNNEADTPDNFQSRRPNTSFCFLDIRSPGLGDTAMYLCATSRDYVGLGTEAFFGQGTRLTVV.

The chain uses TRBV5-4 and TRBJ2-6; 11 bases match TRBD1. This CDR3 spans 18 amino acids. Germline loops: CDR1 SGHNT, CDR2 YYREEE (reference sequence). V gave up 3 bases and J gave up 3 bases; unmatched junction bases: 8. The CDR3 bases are TGTGCCAGCAGCTGGGGGGACAGGGGGAAGATTGGGGCCAACGTCCTGACTTTC. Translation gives CASSWGDRGKIGANVLTF.

Here the CDR3 reads CASSLGGARVEQYV. For the CDR3, the DNA is TGTGCCAGCAGTTTAGGGGGGGCGCGGGTCGAGCAGTACGTC. The V gene is TRBV28, the J gene TRBJ2-7; possible D gene TRBD2, 7 bases. The CDR3 runs to 14 residues. The V gene's germline CDR1 is MDHEN and CDR2 SYDVKM. The V and J ends lost 2 bases and 6 bases respectively, with 14 bases between them.

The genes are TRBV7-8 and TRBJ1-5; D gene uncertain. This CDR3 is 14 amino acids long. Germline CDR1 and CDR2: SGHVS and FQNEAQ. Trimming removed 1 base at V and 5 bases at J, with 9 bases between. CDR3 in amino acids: CASSLETGDQPQHF. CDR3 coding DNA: TGTGCCAGCAGCTTAGAGACCGGGGATCAGCCCCAGCATTTT. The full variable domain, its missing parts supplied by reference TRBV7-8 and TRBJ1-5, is GAGVSQSPRYKVAKRGQDVALRCDPISGHVSLFWYQQALGQGPEFLTYFQNEAQLDKSGLPSDRFFAERPEGSVSTLKIQRTQQEDSAVYLCASSLETGDQPQHFGDGTRLSIL.

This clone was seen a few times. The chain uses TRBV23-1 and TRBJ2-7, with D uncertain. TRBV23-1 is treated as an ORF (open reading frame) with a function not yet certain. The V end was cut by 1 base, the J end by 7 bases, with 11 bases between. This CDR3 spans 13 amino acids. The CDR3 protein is CASSQLFLWEQYF. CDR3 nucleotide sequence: TGCGCCAGCAGTCAATTATTCCTCTGGGAGCAGTACTTC.